This passage covers 24 T cell receptor beta chains from one sample sequenced in a study of human T cells and chemical hapten exposure. Using its own MiXCR run on the RACE reads, TCRdb lists one record per CDR3 protein. The sample yields 240,000 or so distinct CDR3 sequences, more than 6.5% seen once. The time point here: pre-sensitization, week 0. As for treatment: therapeutic diphenylcyclopropenone sensitization with weekly scalp DPC. Sequenced material: whole blood, taken in connection with sensitization to the hapten diphenylcyclopropenone (DPC). Receptors originate from a woman in her 40s with alopecia areata. Some clones in this sample may be carry-over from other donors' samples.

This chain connects TRBV6-5 to TRBJ1-1, with D tentatively TRBD1 (5 bases). The CDR3 length is 12 residues. Germline lookup yields CDR1 MNHEY and CDR2 SVGAGI. V was trimmed by 7 bases and J by 5 bases, leaving 11 bases between them. The CDR3 loop reads CASTRGDTEAFF. The CDR3 DNA reads TGTGCCAGCACCAGAGGGGATACTGAAGCTTTCTTT.

This clonotype was found many times. The V gene is TRBV4-1, the J gene TRBJ2-1; D is undetermined. V was pared by 4 bases and J by 7 bases, with 11 bases between. This CDR3 is 13 amino acids long. CDR1 is MGHRA and CDR2 is YSYEKL in the germline V gene. The CDR3, as DNA: TGCGCCAGCAGCCGCCCGCCACAAAATGAGCAGTTCTTC. The encoded protein is CASSRPPQNEQFF.

This clonotype turned up a few times. The rearrangement joins TRBV24-1 to TRBJ2-3; D possibly corresponds to TRBD2 (6 bases). Germline CDR1 and CDR2: KGHDR and SFDVKD. The V end was cut by 7 bases, the J end by 5 bases, with 15 bases between. The CDR3 runs 14 residues. The CDR3 spells CATRDGAGRDTQYF. CDR3 sequence (DNA): TGTGCCACCAGGGACGGTGCGGGACGAGATACGCAGTATTTT.

This clonotype was counted a few times. The chain employs TRBV7-9 and TRBJ2-7; the match to TRBD1 covers 7 bases. Germline CDR1 and CDR2: SEHNR and FQNEAQ (reference sequence). This CDR3 spans 16 amino acids. Germline trimming cut 4 bases from V and 3 bases from J; bases unmatched to any gene: 12. CDR3 DNA: TGTGCCAGCAGCTCACAGGATACGGGACAGCTCTACGAGCAGTACTTC. This gives the protein CASSSQDTGQLYEQYF.

This clonotype was counted many times. This chain uses TRBV9 with TRBJ1-1; TRBD1 might be the D (5 bases). Germline CDR1 and CDR2: SGDLS and YYNGEE. There are 14 residues in the CDR3. Trimming shortened V by 3 bases and J by 1 base, and 10 bases separated the two germline ends. The DNA for the CDR3 is TGTGCCAGCAGCGGGGGGAGAAAGAACACTGAAGCTTTCTTT. Translation: CASSGGRKNTEAFF.

CDR3 amino acids: CASSIYQGTNEKLFF. The CDR3 nucleotides read TGTGCCAGCAGCATCTATCAGGGAACTAATGAAAAACTGTTTTTT. This chain joins TRBV14 and TRBJ1-4; TRBD1 might be the D (5 bases). Germline-derived CDR1 and CDR2 are SGHDN and FVKESK. The CDR3 runs to 15 residues. The V end lost 5 bases, the J end lost 1 base, and 11 bases lay between the germline ends.

The chain uses TRBV12-3 or TRBV12-4 and TRBJ1-4; no reliable D call. This CDR3 is built from 12 residues. V lost 6 bases to trimming and J lost 6 bases, with 8 bases between them. The CDR3 DNA follows: TGTGCCAGCAGCGGAGTCGATGAAAAACTGTTTTTT. The encoded protein is CASSGVDEKLFF.

This clonotype has a handful of counts. This chain links TRBV27 with TRBJ2-5, with 9 positions matching TRBD1. Germline V gene lookup returns CDR1 MNHEY and CDR2 SMNVEV (reference sequence). The CDR3 consists of 17 residues. J gave up 9 bases and V 5 bases, and 19 bases lay outside the gene matches. The DNA for the CDR3 is TGTGCCAGCAGTGCTCCACCGACAGGGGGACTACGGAGGGCCCAGTACTTC. This translates into CASSAPPTGGLRRAQYF.

In its sample, this clonotype was seen many times. V usage is TRBV7-2 and J usage is TRBJ2-5, with TRBD1 identical over 8 bases. The CDR3 consists of 13 residues. V lost 3 bases to trimming and J lost 5 bases; unmatched junction nucleotides: 2. Looked up from germline, CDR1 is SGHTA and CDR2 is FQGNSA. CDR3 DNA: TGTGCCAGCAGCTTGGACAGGGCGGAGACCCAGTACTTC. Residues: CASSLDRAETQYF.

The gene calls are TRBV5-8 and TRBJ2-3, with D unresolved. CDR3 length equals 15 residues. The V gene's germline CDR1 is SGHTS and CDR2 YDEGEE. The V and J ends lost 0 bases and 6 bases respectively, with 14 bases between them. The CDR3 reads CASSLGATLDDTQYF. The CDR3 DNA sequence: TGTGCCAGCAGCTTGGGGGCCACCCTCGACGATACGCAGTATTTT.

This clonotype showed up many times. This sequence joins TRBV7-9 and TRBJ1-5; D unresolved. Germline values: CDR1 SEHNR, CDR2 FQNEAQ (reference sequence). The CDR3 sequence is 14 residues long. V shed 2 bases and J shed 2 bases, with 7 bases lying between them. The CDR3 loop is CASSLWGGNQPQHF. DNA of the CDR3: TGTGCCAGCAGCTTATGGGGTGGCAATCAGCCCCAGCATTTT.

This sequence joins TRBV4-1 and TRBJ1-1; TRBD1 is a possible D gene (5 bases). Germline CDR1 is MGHRA and CDR2 is YSYEKL. The CDR3 has 18 amino acids. V lost 1 base, J lost 1 base, and 19 bases lay in between. The CDR3 DNA sequence: TGCGCCAGCAGCCAAGGATCGGGGCGCCGGTCGGGGAACACTGAAGCTTTCTTT. It yields the protein CASSQGSGRRSGNTEAFF.

This clonotype was recorded at least ten times. The chain couples TRBV6-2 or TRBV6-3 to TRBJ2-1, with 11 bases lining up with TRBD2. Trimming at V came to 7 bases and at J to 4 bases, leaving 6 bases not matched to a gene. CDR3 length: 15 amino acids. Per the germline V gene, CDR1 is MNHEY and CDR2 is SVGEGT. CDR3 nucleotide sequence: TGTGCCAGCACCTTACGACTAGCGGGATACAATGAGCAGTTCTTC. Translated: CASTLRLAGYNEQFF.

This chain joins TRBV6-2 or TRBV6-3 and TRBJ2-3; D not resolved. The CDR3 covers 15 residues. From germline, CDR1 is MNHEY and CDR2 SVGEGT. The V gene lost 0 bases and the J gene lost 0 bases, with 7 bases spanning the gap. This CDR3 reads CASSYSYFSTDTQYF. DNA of the CDR3: TGTGCCAGCAGTTACTCTTATTTTAGCACAGATACGCAGTATTTT.

In this sample, this clonotype turned up a few times. This chain uses TRBV4-1 with TRBJ2-5; possible D gene TRBD2, 5 bases. The CDR3 has 15 residues. V dropped 5 bases and J dropped 5 bases, with 18 bases sitting between them. Germline V lookup: CDR1 MGHRA, CDR2 YSYEKL. CDR3 sequence reads: CASSSLKEGWETQYF. The CDR3 nucleotides are TGCGCCAGCAGCTCCCTAAAAGAGGGCTGGGAGACCCAGTACTTC.

This chain joins TRBV6-1 and TRBJ1-1, with unresolved D. Trimming pared 5 bases from V and 5 bases from J, leaving 12 bases between. CDR3 length equals 13 residues. Germline-derived CDR1 and CDR2 are MNHNS and SASEGT. CDR3 nucleotides: TGTGCCAGCAGTTTTCCGGTTGCGACTGAAGCTTTCTTT. Protein: CASSFPVATEAFF.

This clonotype was picked up a small number of times. The V and J genes are TRBV12-3 or TRBV12-4 and TRBJ2-1, with 11 bases aligning to TRBD2. This CDR3 has 15 amino acids. The trim removed 4 bases at V and 4 bases at J, leaving 3 bases unmatched. The DNA of the CDR3 is TGTGCCAGCAGTTCGAGGACTAGCGGGTACAATGAGCAGTTCTTC. It translates to CASSSRTSGYNEQFF.

The chain combines TRBV7-2 with TRBJ1-1; no clear D gene. Trimming left V 1 base short and J 11 bases short, with 17 bases between. CDR1 and CDR2 (germline): SGHTA, FQGNSA. The CDR3 extends over 14 amino acids. The CDR3 bases are TGTGCCAGCAGCTTAGAGGGTTCGGTCGCCCGGGCTTTCTTT. Its translation: CASSLEGSVARAFF. Full variable domain (missing parts from reference TRBV7-2 and TRBJ1-1): GAGVSQSPSNKVTEKGKDVELRCDPISGHTALYWYRQSLGQGLEFLIYFQGNSAPDKSGLPSDRFSAERTGGSVSTLTIQRTQQEDSAVYLCASSLEGSVARAFFGQGTRLTVV.

This clonotype was counted ten times or more. This sequence joins TRBV20-1 and TRBJ1-3; D is possibly TRBD1 (6 bases). V lost 6 bases and J 2 bases, leaving 17 bases between the germline ends. Germline CDR1 is DFQATT and CDR2 is SNEGSKA (reference sequence). The CDR3 contains 15 residues. Here the CDR3 reads CSATRPEGAGNTIYF. CDR3 nucleotide sequence: TGCAGTGCGACCCGACCCGAGGGGGCTGGAAACACCATATATTTT.

J is TRBJ1-2 and V is TRBV20-1; weak D call: TRBD1 (5 bases). Germline V gene sequence: CDR1 DFQATT, CDR2 SNEGSKA (reference sequence). Between the trimmed V and J ends, which lost 8 bases and 3 bases, there was a span of 7 bases. The CDR3 is 10 residues long. The DNA for the CDR3 is TGCAGTACGGGGGACTATGGCTACACCTTC. As protein: CSTGDYGYTF.

The J gene is TRBJ1-5, the V gene TRBV7-6; D remains unclear. Trimming removed 5 bases at V and 6 bases at J, with 11 bases between. Germline values: CDR1 SGHVS, CDR2 FNYEAQ. The CDR3 is 13 amino acids. The CDR3 loop reads CASSPGPFQPQHF. The CDR3 region has the DNA TGTGCCAGCAGCCCCGGGCCCTTTCAGCCCCAGCATTTT.

This clonotype was observed at least ten times. The chain links TRBV7-3 to TRBJ2-5; a weak D match, TRBD1 (5 bases). Germline V lookup: CDR1 SGHTA, CDR2 FQGTGA. Trimming took 3 bases from V and 2 from J, leaving 10 bases between them. The CDR3 contains 14 residues. For the CDR3, the DNA is TGTGCCAGCAGCTTCCAGGGATTACAAGAGACCCAGTACTTC. The encoded protein is CASSFQGLQETQYF.

Notes on this clonotype: With a much larger clone just one base away, this may be a read error. This sequence joins TRBV4-2 and TRBJ2-3, with D uncertain. Germline V gives CDR1 LGHNA, CDR2 YNFKEQ. The CDR3 sequence is 15 residues long. The CDR3 region is CTSSQGGEITDTQYF. Written as DNA, the CDR3 is TGTACCAGCAGCCAAGGTGGCGAAATCACAGATACGCAGTATTTT.

This clonotype was counted a few times. The chain uses TRBV12-2 and TRBJ1-5; TRBD1, the table's D call, was not compared with the DNA. TRBV12-2 is flagged as a pseudogene. This CDR3 is built from 17 residues. The CDR3 coding sequence is TGTGCAAGTCGCTTAGAAAGACGACAAATCACCCGGGAGCCCCAGCATTTT. Translated: CASRLERRQITREPQHF.